This TCR beta chain appears in the sequencing data of a study of blood T cell repertoires in COVID-19. Study at large: Whether acute or convalescent, the COVID-19 samples came from the United States, Italy and Spain. T cells, B-cell-depleted T cells, or PBMCs provided the cDNA or gDNA that served as material.

Authors' analysis steps: The authors estimated nucleated cell counts from reference gene primer amplification. Repertoires were generated with immunoSEQ multiplex PCR, while TCRdb's copy carries only in-frame clones and drops some. V and J calls and clone size come straight from that table; D and trimming were deduced from the DNA. The data hold about 120,000 clones, with about 85% observed a single time. Trimming cost V 1 base and J 3 bases; bases outside gene matches: 4. This CDR3 contains 15 residues. Germline V CDR1 and CDR2: MGHRA, YSYEKL. The sequence was collected from a man older than 75 with acute or convalescent COVID-19. The sequencing input was peripheral blood. This sequence joins TRBV4-1 and TRBJ2-3; 7 nucleotides line up with TRBD1. DNA of the CDR3: TGCGCCAGCAGCCAAGGACAGGGTTTAACAGATACGCAGTATTTT. Its translation: CASSQGQGLTDTQYF.